A selection of T cell receptor beta chains follows, all from one sample in a study of control samples from healthy donors and cancer patients. TCRdb's table, derived via immunoSEQ multiplex PCR, lists solely in-frame clones and lacks some. Of around 40,000 clones in the sample, approximately 89% were seen once. The source material was PBMCs. The source is a woman in her 40s with head and neck cancer. Both conserved end residues are part of each CDR3. A D gene is named only where the DNA matches it firmly. Clone size is stated in some rows and not others, as once, few, many or a class when expanded.

d_call: TRBD1
j_call: TRBJ2-1
v_call: TRBV7-3
clone_size: -
cdr3_nt: TGTGCCAGCAGCAACAGGGGTAATGAGCAGTTCTTC
cdr3_aa: CASSNRGNEQFF

d_call: -
j_call: TRBJ2-7
v_call: TRBV27
clone_size: -
cdr3_nt: TGTGCCAGCAGTCTCGGACTCCTCTACGAGCAGTACTTC
cdr3_aa: CASSLGLLYEQYF

d_call: -
j_call: TRBJ2-7
v_call: TRBV29-1
clone_size: -
cdr3_nt: TGCAGCGTAGGTTCTCCATACGAGCAGTACTTC
cdr3_aa: CSVGSPYEQYF

d_call: TRBD2
j_call: TRBJ2-2
v_call: TRBV6-5
clone_size: -
cdr3_nt: TGTGCCAGCAAAATCCAGCGGGGGGGCGGCGGGGAGCTGTTTTTT
cdr3_aa: CASKIQRGGGGELFF

d_call: TRBD1
j_call: TRBJ1-2
v_call: TRBV13
clone_size: -
cdr3_nt: TGTGCCAGCAGACCAAGGGGACAGGGCGATGGCTACACCTTC
cdr3_aa: CASRPRGQGDGYTF

d_call: -
j_call: TRBJ2-7
v_call: TRBV5-5
clone_size: medium-sized
cdr3_nt: TGTGCCAGCAGCTTTTCCCCTTATAGACGGGACTTTACCTACGAGCAGTACTTC
cdr3_aa: CASSFSPYRRDFTYEQYF

d_call: -
j_call: TRBJ1-4
v_call: TRBV29-1
clone_size: -
cdr3_nt: TGCAGCGTTCGGAGCCAGGGATCGAGGCTGTTTTTT
cdr3_aa: CSVRSQGSRLFF

d_call: -
j_call: TRBJ2-2
v_call: TRBV5-1
clone_size: -
cdr3_nt: TGCGCCAGCAGCCCTACTTTAGACAGCTCCGGGGAGCTGTTTTTT
cdr3_aa: CASSPTLDSSGELFF

d_call: -
j_call: TRBJ1-5
v_call: TRBV18
clone_size: -
cdr3_nt: TGTGCCAGCTCCCCGTCACAGGTCAATCAGCCCCAGCATTTT
cdr3_aa: CASSPSQVNQPQHF

d_call: -
j_call: TRBJ1-1
v_call: TRBV5-1
clone_size: once
cdr3_nt: TGCGCCAGCAGCTTAGGGACTGAAGCTTTCTTT
cdr3_aa: CASSLGTEAFF

d_call: -
j_call: TRBJ2-1
v_call: TRBV24-1
clone_size: -
cdr3_nt: TGTGCCACGCGTACAGGGTCCTCGAACAATGAGCAGTTCTTC
cdr3_aa: CATRTGSSNNEQFF

d_call: -
j_call: TRBJ1-1
v_call: TRBV2
clone_size: -
cdr3_nt: TGTGCCAGCACTCCCTGGGGGGGGGCTGAAGCTTTCTTT
cdr3_aa: CASTPWGGAEAFF

d_call: TRBD1
j_call: TRBJ1-2
v_call: TRBV12-3/TRBV12-4
clone_size: -
cdr3_nt: TGTGCCAGCAGTCGGACAGGGGTCTATGGCTACACCTTC
cdr3_aa: CASSRTGVYGYTF

d_call: TRBD2
j_call: TRBJ2-2
v_call: TRBV30
clone_size: once
cdr3_nt: TGTGCCGGGAGGGTCGACACCGGGGAGCTGTTTTTT
cdr3_aa: CAGRVDTGELFF

d_call: -
j_call: TRBJ1-2
v_call: TRBV4-1
clone_size: -
cdr3_nt: TGCGCCAGCAGCCAAGATTGGACAGCCGGGGACTACACCTTC
cdr3_aa: CASSQDWTAGDYTF

d_call: TRBD2
j_call: TRBJ2-5
v_call: TRBV14
clone_size: -
cdr3_nt: TGTGCCAGCAGCCAATTGACTAGCGGGCTCCAAGAGACCCAGTACTTC
cdr3_aa: CASSQLTSGLQETQYF

d_call: TRBD2
j_call: TRBJ2-1
v_call: TRBV27
clone_size: -
cdr3_nt: TGTGCCAGCAGCCCGACTAGCGGGTACTACAATGAGCAGTTCTTC
cdr3_aa: CASSPTSGYYNEQFF

d_call: -
j_call: TRBJ2-3
v_call: TRBV5-1
clone_size: -
cdr3_nt: TGCGCCAGCAGCGTTTCAACAGATACGCAGTATTTT
cdr3_aa: CASSVSTDTQYF

d_call: -
j_call: TRBJ2-5
v_call: TRBV11-2
clone_size: -
cdr3_nt: TGTGCCAGCAGCCCTCCCACGGAGACCCAGTACTTC
cdr3_aa: CASSPPTETQYF

d_call: -
j_call: TRBJ2-7
v_call: TRBV5-6
clone_size: -
cdr3_nt: TGTGCCAGCAGCTTGGGGGAGGCAGGGATCGGCTACGAGCAGTACTTC
cdr3_aa: CASSLGEAGIGYEQYF

d_call: TRBD2
j_call: TRBJ2-1
v_call: TRBV14
clone_size: -
cdr3_nt: TGTGCCAGCAGCCAACCGAACTGGACTAGCGCACGATACAATGAGCAGTTCTTC
cdr3_aa: CASSQPNWTSARYNEQFF

d_call: TRBD1
j_call: TRBJ1-3
v_call: TRBV6-1
clone_size: -
cdr3_nt: TGTGCCAGCAGTGAAAGATCCAGGGGGAGGGACACCATATATTTT
cdr3_aa: CASSERSRGRDTIYF

d_call: -
j_call: TRBJ1-2
v_call: TRBV29-1
clone_size: -
cdr3_nt: TGCAGCGTTGAAGAAAGGGCCACCTATGGCTACACCTTC
cdr3_aa: CSVEERATYGYTF

d_call: -
j_call: TRBJ2-1
v_call: TRBV15
clone_size: -
cdr3_nt: TGTGCCACCAGCAGAGCAGGTTCAGCAAACAATGAGCAGTTCTTC
cdr3_aa: CATSRAGSANNEQFF

d_call: -
j_call: TRBJ2-7
v_call: TRBV7-9
clone_size: few
cdr3_nt: TGTGCCAGCAGCTATTCCGGGTCATCCTACGAGCAGTACTTC
cdr3_aa: CASSYSGSSYEQYF

d_call: -
j_call: TRBJ2-6
v_call: TRBV6-5
clone_size: -
cdr3_nt: TGTGCCAGCGAAGCAAGCTCTGGGGCCAACGTCCTGACTTTC
cdr3_aa: CASEASSGANVLTF

d_call: TRBD1
j_call: TRBJ2-1
v_call: TRBV6-1
clone_size: -
cdr3_nt: TGTGCCAGCAGTGAGACAGGGGGCCCCCACAATGAGCAGTTCTTC
cdr3_aa: CASSETGGPHNEQFF

d_call: TRBD1
j_call: TRBJ1-3
v_call: TRBV7-8
clone_size: -
cdr3_nt: TGTGCCAGCAGTCGCGACAGGGGGCGTAAATCTGGAAACACCATATATTTT
cdr3_aa: CASSRDRGRKSGNTIYF

d_call: -
j_call: TRBJ1-4
v_call: TRBV6-1
clone_size: -
cdr3_nt: TGTGCCAGCAGTGTGGGGAGCGGGTTGGGGAGTGAAAAACTGTTTTTT
cdr3_aa: CASSVGSGLGSEKLFF

d_call: -
j_call: TRBJ1-2
v_call: TRBV27
clone_size: -
cdr3_nt: TGTGCCAGCAGTTTAGGCTTAGGGCTTGGTGGCTACACCTTC
cdr3_aa: CASSLGLGLGGYTF

d_call: -
j_call: TRBJ1-5
v_call: TRBV4-1
clone_size: few
cdr3_nt: TGCGCCAGCAGCCAAGTAGGGCTTGGGGGGAATCAGCCCCAGCATTTT
cdr3_aa: CASSQVGLGGNQPQHF

d_call: TRBD2
j_call: TRBJ2-5
v_call: TRBV19
clone_size: -
cdr3_nt: TGTGCCAGTAGTCCCTTTGGACTAGCGGGACCCGGGGAGACCCAGTACTTC
cdr3_aa: CASSPFGLAGPGETQYF

d_call: -
j_call: TRBJ2-2
v_call: TRBV5-4
clone_size: once
cdr3_nt: TGTGCCAGCAGCTTTACCGGGGACACCGGGGAGCTGTTTTTT
cdr3_aa: CASSFTGDTGELFF

d_call: -
j_call: TRBJ1-2
v_call: TRBV3-1/TRBV3-2
clone_size: once
cdr3_nt: TGTGCCAGCAGCCAAGGTAACTATGGCTACACCTTC
cdr3_aa: CASSQGNYGYTF

d_call: TRBD1
j_call: TRBJ2-7
v_call: TRBV7-8
clone_size: once
cdr3_nt: TGTGCCAGCAGCCTACCCGCGGGACAGGGCTACGAGCAGTACTTC
cdr3_aa: CASSLPAGQGYEQYF

d_call: TRBD2
j_call: TRBJ2-3
v_call: TRBV19
clone_size: -
cdr3_nt: TGTGCCAGTAGAACAGGACTCAGGACTAGCGGGGCCACAGATACGCAGTATTTT
cdr3_aa: CASRTGLRTSGATDTQYF

d_call: -
j_call: TRBJ2-7
v_call: TRBV10-3
clone_size: -
cdr3_nt: TGTGCCATCAGTGGACACCTAGGGCAGGGTACCTACGAGCAGTACTTC
cdr3_aa: CAISGHLGQGTYEQYF

d_call: TRBD1
j_call: TRBJ1-3
v_call: TRBV19
clone_size: -
cdr3_nt: TGTGCCAGTACCCCGGACAGGGGGCGAAACACCATATATTTT
cdr3_aa: CASTPDRGRNTIYF

d_call: -
j_call: TRBJ1-6
v_call: TRBV6-4
clone_size: few
cdr3_nt: TGTGCCAGCAGTGACGAGGGGGGCAATAATTCACCCCTCCACTTT
cdr3_aa: CASSDEGGNNSPLHF

d_call: TRBD2
j_call: TRBJ2-1
v_call: TRBV7-8
clone_size: -
cdr3_nt: TGTGCCAGCAGCTCGCAGCTAGCGGGGTCTGGTGGCAATGAGCAGTTCTTC
cdr3_aa: CASSSQLAGSGGNEQFF

d_call: TRBD2
j_call: TRBJ2-1
v_call: TRBV7-2
clone_size: -
cdr3_nt: TGTGCTGCGGCTAGCGGAAGATTTAACAATGAGCAGTTCTTC
cdr3_aa: CAAASGRFNNEQFF

d_call: TRBD2
j_call: TRBJ2-5
v_call: TRBV18
clone_size: -
cdr3_nt: TGTGCCAGCTCACCCTTGGGAGGGACTCAAGAGACCCAGTACTTC
cdr3_aa: CASSPLGGTQETQYF

d_call: TRBD2
j_call: TRBJ2-5
v_call: TRBV24-1
clone_size: -
cdr3_nt: TGTGCCACCAGTGACCCAGGACTAGCGGGGGGTGAGACCCAGTACTTC
cdr3_aa: CATSDPGLAGGETQYF

d_call: -
j_call: TRBJ2-2
v_call: TRBV15
clone_size: -
cdr3_nt: TGTGCCACCAGCAGAGATCTTGGCGCGAACACCGGGGAGCTGTTTTTT
cdr3_aa: CATSRDLGANTGELFF

d_call: -
j_call: TRBJ2-7
v_call: TRBV4-1
clone_size: -
cdr3_nt: TGCGCCACCAGCCAACTCTGGGGAGCGTCGTCCTACGAGCAGTACTTC
cdr3_aa: CATSQLWGASSYEQYF

d_call: TRBD2
j_call: TRBJ2-3
v_call: TRBV28
clone_size: once
cdr3_nt: TGTGCCAGCAGGTCTAGCGGTACCGATTCAGATACGCAGTATTTT
cdr3_aa: CASRSSGTDSDTQYF

d_call: -
j_call: TRBJ2-5
v_call: TRBV4-1
clone_size: -
cdr3_nt: TGCGCCAGCAGCCAAGGGTCGGGGAAGGGCCAAGAGACCCAGTACTTC
cdr3_aa: CASSQGSGKGQETQYF

d_call: -
j_call: TRBJ2-1
v_call: TRBV7-7
clone_size: -
cdr3_nt: TGTGCCAGCAGCTTAGATGGATCCACCAATGAGCAGTTCTTC
cdr3_aa: CASSLDGSTNEQFF

d_call: TRBD1
j_call: TRBJ2-1
v_call: TRBV19
clone_size: -
cdr3_nt: TGTGCCAGTAGTGCTACCGGGACAGGGGGCTTTTACAATGAGCAGTTCTTC
cdr3_aa: CASSATGTGGFYNEQFF

d_call: TRBD2
j_call: TRBJ2-5
v_call: TRBV2
clone_size: -
cdr3_nt: TGTGCCAGCAGCGCCCGACTAGCGGAAGAGACCCAGTACTTC
cdr3_aa: CASSARLAEETQYF

d_call: TRBD2
j_call: TRBJ2-3
v_call: TRBV5-1
clone_size: -
cdr3_nt: TGCGCCAGCAGCCCACACTTACCGGGACTAGGAGGCGAAGATACGCAGTATTTT
cdr3_aa: CASSPHLPGLGGEDTQYF

d_call: -
j_call: TRBJ1-1
v_call: TRBV13
clone_size: -
cdr3_nt: TGTGCCAGCAGCGCAACCTACCGAGGGAACACTGAAGCTTTCTTT
cdr3_aa: CASSATYRGNTEAFF

d_call: TRBD2
j_call: TRBJ2-7
v_call: TRBV28
clone_size: -
cdr3_nt: TGTGCCAGCAGTGGGCGGGACGGAAGAGCGGGGGGGAGCTACGAGCAGTACTTC
cdr3_aa: CASSGRDGRAGGSYEQYF

d_call: -
j_call: TRBJ1-1
v_call: TRBV5-1
clone_size: -
cdr3_nt: TGCGCCAGCAGCCTATTTGCGAGGAGGGGGACAAACACTGAAGCTTTCTTT
cdr3_aa: CASSLFARRGTNTEAFF

d_call: TRBD1
j_call: TRBJ1-6
v_call: TRBV2
clone_size: -
cdr3_nt: TGTGCCAGTCAAGCCGGGACAGGGACGTCAAATTCACCCCTCCACTTT
cdr3_aa: CASQAGTGTSNSPLHF

d_call: -
j_call: TRBJ1-1
v_call: TRBV5-1
clone_size: -
cdr3_nt: TGCGCCAGCAGCTTGGATGGCAGTTGGGTCACTGAAGCTTTCTTT
cdr3_aa: CASSLDGSWVTEAFF

d_call: -
j_call: TRBJ2-3
v_call: TRBV5-1
clone_size: -
cdr3_nt: TGCGCCAGCAGCGACAGCGCAAGCACAGATACGCAGTATTTT
cdr3_aa: CASSDSASTDTQYF